These 12 T cell receptor beta chains were sequenced from one sample in a study of tumor-infiltrating lymphocytes in primary liver carcinoma. Investigators took RNA and DNA out together from roughly 20-30 mg of unsorted bulk tissue. Synthesis of TCR beta cDNA was carried out from approximately 500 ng total RNA with a constant-region primer. Amplification in three nested multiplex PCR rounds with slightly modified ARM-PCR gave rise to TCR beta libraries. Amplification in the first two PCR rounds was performed using TRBV1-TRBV30 forward primers and a C-beta reverse primer for 10 cycles each. One entry per CDR3 protein results from TCRdb running MiXCR on the multiplex PCR reads. The data contain around 79,000 distinct CDR3 sequences, 69% of them singletons. What was sequenced was tumor-adjacent normal liver tissue. The receptors stem from a man aged 35-49 years with primary liver carcinoma and hepatitis B virus infection.

This clonotype has ten or more counts. The conserved phenylalanine or tryptophan normally closing the CDR3 is absent here, so this likely arose from a read error. V is TRBV29-1 and J is TRBJ1-1, with D unresolved. The CDR3 runs to 11 residues. V lost 5 bases and J 1 base, leaving 5 bases between the germline ends. In germline, CDR1 is SQVTM, CDR2 ANQGSEA. The CDR3 DNA follows: TGCAGCGTTATCGAGAACACTGAAGCTTTCCTT. Translation gives CSVIENTEAFL.

V gene TRBV18 combines with J gene TRBJ2-1, with D unresolved. The germline gives CDR1 KGHSH, CDR2 LQKENI. V dropped 0 bases and J dropped 6 bases, with 12 bases sitting between them. This CDR3 has 15 amino acids. CDR3 in DNA: TGTGCCAGCTCACCACCGTCTGCACCGAGCAATGAGCAGTTCTTC. Encoded protein: CASSPPSAPSNEQFF.

This clonotype was counted at least ten times. V and J are TRBV10-2 and TRBJ2-1; 11 bases match TRBD2. V dropped 9 bases and J dropped 4; count of bases not matched to a gene: 8. CDR3 size: 15 residues. Looked up from germline, CDR1 is WSHSY and CDR2 is SAAADI. In DNA form, the CDR3 reads TGCGCCAGTCAACTTCTAGCGGGAGGTTACAATGAGCAGTTCTTC. Translating gives CASQLLAGGYNEQFF.

This chain links TRBV20-1 with TRBJ2-7; TRBD2 agrees at 10 bases. CDR1 and CDR2 (germline): DFQATT, SNEGSKA (reference sequence). The CDR3 runs 18 residues. V was pared by 8 bases and J by 3 bases, with 22 bases of the junction left unmatched. In DNA, the CDR3 is TGCAGTACCAGATCGTCCGGGGCTAGCGGGAGCATCCTCTACGAGCAGTACTTC. Its protein is CSTRSSGASGSILYEQYF.

Comments on this clonotype: The CDR3 end shows no conserved phenylalanine or tryptophan, and so a read error is likely. The chain has TRBV14 and TRBJ2-7; D possibly corresponds to TRBD1 (6 bases). The V gene's germline CDR1 is SGHDN and CDR2 FVKESK. The V end lost 4 bases, the J end lost 2 bases, and 12 bases lay between the germline ends. The CDR3 contains 14 residues. The CDR3 DNA reads TGTGCCAGCAGCCTCAAAAACAGGGCCTACGAGCAGTACCTC. Amino acids: CASSLKNRAYEQYL.

The J gene is TRBJ1-2, the V gene TRBV4-2, with a tentative D call TRBD1 (5 bases). V was clipped by 0 bases and J by 4 bases, with 9 bases between them. Germline V gene sequence: CDR1 LGHNA, CDR2 YNFKEQ. CDR3 length equals 14 residues. CDR3 protein: CASSQDVGLYGYTF. CDR3 sequence (DNA): TGTGCCAGCAGCCAAGATGTGGGGCTCTATGGCTACACCTTC.

Notes on this clonotype: A junction boundary mismatches the germline segment, possibly from a read error. CDR3 residues: CVSSYSWTEYTDTQYF. As DNA, the CDR3 is TGTGTCAGCAGTTACTCTTGGACAGAGTACACAGATACGCAGTACTTT. The V and J genes are TRBV6-2 or TRBV6-3 and TRBJ2-3, with a tentative D call TRBD1 (6 bases). CDR3 length: 16 amino acids. Germline lookup yields CDR1 MNHEY and CDR2 SVGEGT.

To note about this clonotype: Since no conserved phenylalanine or tryptophan closes the CDR3, a read error is the likely cause. The DNA is omitted, as the CDR3 cannot be located on it reliably, and the CDR3 follows TCRdb's listing. The chain joins TRBV11-2 to TRBJ2-1; whether TRBD2, the table's D call, matches the DNA was not checked. The V gene's germline CDR1 is SGHAT and CDR2 FQNNGV. The CDR3 has 16 residues if both end residues are counted. CDR3 sequence reads: CASSYSSTIGRGGGFL.

Remarks on this clonotype: A much bigger clone sits one base away, suggesting this may be a read error. This chain links TRBV11-2 with TRBJ1-5; D is uncertain. CDR1 is SGHAT, CDR2 FQNNGV, per germline. The CDR3 is 14 residues long. V was clipped by 6 bases and J by 4 bases, with 13 bases between them. As DNA, the CDR3 is TGTGCCAGCAGTCGCAAGTCAAAAAATCAGCCCCAGCATTTT. It is translated as CASSRKSKNQPQHF.

In this sample, this clonotype turned up a few times. The chain has TRBV6-1 and TRBJ2-7; 11 bases match TRBD2. Looked up from germline, CDR1 is MNHNS and CDR2 is SASEGT. This CDR3 contains 15 residues. J gave up 0 bases and V 5 bases, and 3 bases lay outside the gene matches. DNA of the CDR3: TGTGCCAGCAGTACCGGGACTAGCGGCTCCTACGAGCAGTACTTC. Translating gives CASSTGTSGSYEQYF.

Notes on this clonotype: At one end the junction does not follow the germline gene, possibly because of a read error. The chain uses TRBV11-2 and TRBJ2-7; weak D call: TRBD1 (5 bases). This CDR3 has 15 residues. Germline V gene sequence: CDR1 SGHAT, CDR2 FQNNGV. The CDR3 DNA follows: TGTGCCAGCAACTTACGATGGACAAGGGAAAACGAGCAGTACTTC. This translates into CASNLRWTRENEQYF.

This clonotype was picked up one time. A much larger clone differs by one base, so this may be a read error. The V call is TRBV5-1, the J call TRBJ2-1; no firm D call. In germline, CDR1 is SGHRS, CDR2 YFSETQ. The V end lost 5 bases, the J end lost 0 bases, and 12 bases lay between the germline ends. The CDR3 contains 15 residues. Here the CDR3 reads CASRAGSDSYNEQFF. The CDR3, as DNA: TGCGCCAGCAGGGCCGGTTCTGACTCCTACAATGAGCAGTTCTTC.